This entry lists 3 T cell receptor beta chains sequenced from one sample in a study of blood T cell repertoires in COVID-19. The table came from immunoSEQ multiplex PCR; TCRdb's copy has only in-frame clones and leaves some out. Of 45,000 to 50,000 clones in the sample, more than 75% were seen once. Sample: peripheral blood. These receptors were obtained from a man aged 45-65 years with active COVID-19.

V and J are TRBV4-1 and TRBJ1-2, with a possible D match to TRBD1 (6 bases). Germline V gene data show CDR1 as MGHRA and CDR2 as YSYEKL. Deletions cut 5 bases from V and 8 bases from J, with 24 bases between. The length of the CDR3 is 16 residues. CDR3 coding DNA: TGCGCCAGCAGCTCACATGGGGACAAGGACCCGGGAGGCTACACCTTC. As protein: CASSSHGDKDPGGYTF.

This chain connects TRBV6-1 to TRBJ1-4; no clear D. Deletions cut 1 base from V and 5 bases from J, with 14 bases between. Germline values: CDR1 MNHNS, CDR2 SASEGT. The CDR3 sequence is 16 residues long. CDR3 sequence (DNA): TGTGCCAGCAGTGAAGTCCCCGGGTCCCTAAATGAAAAACTGTTTTTT. Translation gives CASSEVPGSLNEKLFF.

The chain links TRBV5-1 to TRBJ2-3; D is ambiguous. V lost 2 bases and J lost 0, with 7 bases in between. The CDR3 runs 14 residues. Germline CDR1 SGHRS, CDR2 YFSETQ. Written as DNA, the CDR3 is TGCGCCAGCAGCTTACGACTGAGCACAGATACGCAGTATTTT. Protein sequence: CASSLRLSTDTQYF.